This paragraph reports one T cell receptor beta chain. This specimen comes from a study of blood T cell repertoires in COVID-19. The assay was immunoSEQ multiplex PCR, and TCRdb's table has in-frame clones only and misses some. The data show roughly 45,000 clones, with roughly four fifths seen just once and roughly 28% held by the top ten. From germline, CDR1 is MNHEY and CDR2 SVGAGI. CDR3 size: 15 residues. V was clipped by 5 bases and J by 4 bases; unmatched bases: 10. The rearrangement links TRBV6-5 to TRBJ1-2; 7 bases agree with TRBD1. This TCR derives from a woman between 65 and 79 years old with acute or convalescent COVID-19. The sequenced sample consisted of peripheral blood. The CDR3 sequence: CASSRIKQGFYGYTF. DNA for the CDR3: TGTGCCAGCAGTAGGATAAAACAGGGGTTCTATGGCTACACCTTC.